Detailed here is one T cell receptor beta chain. V was cut by 0 bases and J by 5 bases, with 7 bases left in between. The germline CDR1 and CDR2 sequences are SEHNR and FQNEAQ (reference sequence). CDR3 length: 13 amino acids. This sample is part of a study of blood T cell repertoires in COVID-19. Study-wide context: PBMCs, B-cell-depleted T cells, or T cells provided the cDNA or gDNA that made up the material.

Original processing notes: Amplification of reference gene primers provided the estimated nucleated cell counts. Assay: immunoSEQ multiplex PCR; the TCRdb copy retains only in-frame clones and omits some. V and J calls and clone size follow that table, whereas D and trimming were derived from the DNA. The repertoire holds 90,000 to 150,000 clones, with 75% to 90% as singletons. The sample taken for sequencing was peripheral blood. The rearrangement links TRBV7-9 to TRBJ1-2, with unresolved D. The sequence came from a human donor with acute or convalescent COVID-19. The donor label of this sample is uncertain. CDR3: CASSLASRYGYTF. For the CDR3, the DNA is TGTGCCAGCAGCTTAGCTTCCAGATATGGCTACACCTTC.